This TCR beta chain originates from a study of Graves' ophthalmopathy and Graves' hyperthyroidism. This clonotype showed up many times. RNA served as the template for amplifying TCR beta CDR3 regions. First-round RT-PCR relied on HTBI primers, and a second-round multiplex PCR came next. TCRdb called the multiplex PCR reads again in MiXCR, with one record for every CDR3 protein. The table lists about 660,000 distinct CDR3 sequences, about 40% of them singletons, with over 2.5% in the top ten. CDR1 and CDR2 from the germline V gene are SEHNR and FQNEAQ (reference sequence). With 5 bases removed from V and 14 bases from J, the gap between germline ends came to 15 bases. This CDR3 region has 11 residues.

The chain employs TRBV7-9 and TRBJ2-5; D ambiguous. The sample consisted of peripheral blood. This TCR derives from an adult man with Graves' ophthalmopathy. CDR3 nucleotides: TGTGCCAGCAGCCCGACTGGAATCTATTACTTC. Amino acid sequence: CASSPTGIYYF.